Listed here are 15 T cell receptor beta chains from one sample, sequenced in a study of T cell repertoires in cytomegalovirus infection. In TCRdb, the reads were re-called with MiXCR into one record per CDR3 protein. This sample has a few hundred thousand distinct CDR3 sequences, with over 15% found just once. The sequenced material came from CD8+ T cells from PBMCs. The receptors here all came from a human donor in good health (CMV status not recorded). Some clones in this sample may be carry-over from other donors' samples.

This clonotype was detected ten times or more. This chain links TRBV6-6 with TRBJ1-2, with unresolved D. CDR3 size: 13 residues. Germline-derived CDR1 and CDR2 are MNHNY and SVGAGI (reference sequence). V shed 5 bases and J shed 4 bases, with 11 bases lying between them. The CDR3 loop is CASSLYFIYGYTF. CDR3 sequence (DNA): TGTGCCAGCAGTCTCTACTTTATCTATGGCTACACCTTC.

This clonotype showed up many times. The rearrangement joins TRBV29-1 to TRBJ1-1; the D is unclear. The CDR3 is made up of 12 amino acids. V was cut by 5 bases and J by 1 base, with 8 bases left in between. Germline CDR1 SQVTM, CDR2 ANQGSEA. CDR3 amino acids: CSVQVGNTEAFF. DNA for the CDR3: TGCAGCGTTCAGGTTGGGAACACTGAAGCTTTCTTT.

This rearrangement joins TRBV24-1 to TRBJ2-3, with 8 bases aligning to TRBD1. CDR1 and CDR2 (germline): KGHDR, SFDVKD. J was trimmed by 5 bases and V by 11 bases; bases with no gene match: 5. The CDR3 length is 12 residues. DNA of the CDR3: TGTGCCATACAGGGGGTTCGAGATACGCAGTATTTT. Translation gives CAIQGVRDTQYF.

This clonotype was found a few times. In DNA form, the CDR3 reads TGTGCCAGCAGCTTCGCGATGGAAAATGAGCAGTTCTTC. It codes for CASSFAMENEQFF. The chain employs TRBV7-9 and TRBJ2-1; D not resolved. Germline V gene data show CDR1 as SEHNR and CDR2 as FQNEAQ (reference sequence). The CDR3 covers 13 residues. Trimming left V 3 bases short and J 7 bases short, with 10 bases between.

This clonotype turned up a few times. V usage is TRBV12-3 or TRBV12-4 and J usage is TRBJ1-5; 9 nucleotides align to TRBD1. V shed 5 bases, J shed 4 bases, and the junction held 3 bases outside the gene matches. The CDR3 contains 14 residues. The DNA of the CDR3 is TGTGCCAGCAGTCGGACAGGGGCGAATCAGCCCCAGCATTTT. It translates to CASSRTGANQPQHF.

This clonotype was seen a few times. J is TRBJ2-4 and V is TRBV27; 7 nucleotides match TRBD1. The ends lost 5 bases at V and 6 bases at J; junction bases unmatched: 7. Germline V gene data show CDR1 as MNHEY and CDR2 as SMNVEV (reference sequence). This CDR3 has 14 residues. Here the CDR3 DNA reads TGTGCCAGCAGTCGAAGACAGGGTGTAAACATTCAGTACTTC. Translated, it gives CASSRRQGVNIQYF.

This clonotype was counted only a few times. The chain carries TRBV11-2 and TRBJ1-5, with a weak D call TRBD1 (5 bases). Trimming took off 0 bases at V and 2 bases at J, with 8 bases between the two ends. Germline V gene lookup returns CDR1 SGHAT and CDR2 FQNNGV. This CDR3 has 15 amino acids. The CDR3 here is CASSLDRDGNQPQHF. In nucleotides, the CDR3 is TGTGCCAGCAGCTTAGACAGGGACGGCAATCAGCCCCAGCATTTT.

This clonotype has more than one count but fewer than ten. The chain uses TRBV25-1 and TRBJ1-5; tentative D call: TRBD1 (6 bases). This CDR3 comprises 14 residues. Looked up from germline, CDR1 is MGHDK and CDR2 is SYGVNS. V lost 2 bases, J lost 5 bases, and 10 bases lay in between. CDR3 sequence (DNA): TGTGCCAGCAGTGAAACAGGGACCTATCAGCCCCAGCATTTT. It yields the protein CASSETGTYQPQHF. The complete variable domain, with remaining parts taken from reference TRBV25-1 and TRBJ1-5, reads EADIYQTPRYLVIGTGKKITLECSQTMGHDKMYWYQQDPGMELHLIHYSYGVNSTEKGDLSSESTVSRIRTEHFPLTLESARPSHTSQYLCASSETGTYQPQHFGDGTRLSIL.

This clonotype occurred a few times. The rearrangement links TRBV20-1 to TRBJ2-7; 9 bases match TRBD1. The ends lost 5 bases at V and 4 bases at J; junction bases unmatched: 6. Germline V lookup: CDR1 DFQATT, CDR2 SNEGSKA (reference sequence). The CDR3 is 13 residues long. The CDR3 DNA reads TGCAGTGCTCGGGCAGGACAGGGGTACGAGCAGTACTTC. Translated: CSARAGQGYEQYF.

V usage is TRBV10-3 and J usage is TRBJ2-3; a weak D match, TRBD2 (5 bases). V was pared by 0 bases and J by 1 base, with 11 bases between. This CDR3 contains 16 residues. The germline CDR1 and CDR2 sequences are ENHRY and SYGVKD. CDR3 in amino acids: CAISESQRQRTDTQYF. The CDR3, as DNA: TGTGCCATCAGTGAGTCTCAGCGGCAGCGCACAGATACGCAGTATTTT.

This clonotype has only a few counts. This sequence joins TRBV6-5 and TRBJ1-4, with 7 bases matching TRBD1. Germline V gene data show CDR1 as MNHEY and CDR2 as SVGAGI. CDR3 length: 15 residues. The V and J ends lost 6 bases and 5 bases, in that order; junction bases with no gene match: 9. CDR3 coding DNA: TGTGCCAGCAGCCACCGGGACAGAAGAAATGAAAAACTGTTTTTT. Translation: CASSHRDRRNEKLFF.

This clonotype was recorded many times. V gene TRBV7-2 combines with J gene TRBJ2-4; D assignment may be TRBD1 or TRBD2 (5 bases each). Germline CDR1 is SGHTA and CDR2 is FQGNSA. V was cut by 0 bases and J by 5 bases, with 14 bases left in between. This CDR3 comprises 16 residues. As DNA, the CDR3 is TGTGCCAGCAGCTTAGCGGCAGGGTGGGGAGAAAACATTCAGTACTTC. Its translation is CASSLAAGWGENIQYF.

The chain's CDR3 is CASSRSWGELFF. The CDR3 DNA reads TGTGCCAGTAGTAGGTCGTGGGGGGAGCTGTTTTTT. The J gene is TRBJ2-2, the V gene TRBV19; D gene ambiguous. V lost 4 bases and J lost 8, with 8 bases in between. There are 12 residues in the CDR3. Germline V CDR1 and CDR2: LNHDA, SQIVND (reference sequence).

This chain joins TRBV6-4 and TRBJ2-7, with 13 nucleotides matching TRBD2. Unmatched junction bases numbered 6, after V lost 4 bases and J lost 0 bases. In germline, CDR1 is MRHNA, CDR2 SNTAGT. The CDR3 consists of 17 residues. CDR3 nucleotide sequence: TGTGCCAGCAGTGGGGGGACTAGCGGGGAGATCTCCTACGAGCAGTACTTC. Translation: CASSGGTSGEISYEQYF.

This clonotype was counted a few times. The J gene is TRBJ2-7, the V gene TRBV29-1; D remains unclear. Germline assignment: CDR1 SQVTM and CDR2 ANQGSEA. Trimming took off 6 bases at V and 1 base at J, with 10 bases between the two ends. This CDR3 spans 12 amino acids. The CDR3: CSVSRNSYEQYF. CDR3 coding DNA: TGCAGCGTCTCTAGAAATTCCTACGAGCAGTACTTC.